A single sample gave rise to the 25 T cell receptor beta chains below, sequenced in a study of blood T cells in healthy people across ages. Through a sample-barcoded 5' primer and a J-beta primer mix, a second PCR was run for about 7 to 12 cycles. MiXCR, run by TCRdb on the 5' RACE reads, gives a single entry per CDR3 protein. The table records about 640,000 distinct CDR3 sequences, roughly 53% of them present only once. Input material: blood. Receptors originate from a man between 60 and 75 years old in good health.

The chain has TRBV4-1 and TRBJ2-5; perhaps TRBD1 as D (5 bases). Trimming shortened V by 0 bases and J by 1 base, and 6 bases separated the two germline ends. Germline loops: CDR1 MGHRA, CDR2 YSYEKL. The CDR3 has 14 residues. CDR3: CASSQEQAQETQYF. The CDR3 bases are TGCGCCAGCAGCCAAGAACAGGCCCAAGAGACCCAGTACTTC.

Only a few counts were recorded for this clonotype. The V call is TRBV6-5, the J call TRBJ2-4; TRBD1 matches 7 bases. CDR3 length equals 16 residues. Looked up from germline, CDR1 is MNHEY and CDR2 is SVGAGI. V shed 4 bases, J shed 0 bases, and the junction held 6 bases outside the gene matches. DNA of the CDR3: TGTGCCAGCAGTTCGGGACAGAGCGTAGCCAAAAACATTCAGTACTTC. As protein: CASSSGQSVAKNIQYF.

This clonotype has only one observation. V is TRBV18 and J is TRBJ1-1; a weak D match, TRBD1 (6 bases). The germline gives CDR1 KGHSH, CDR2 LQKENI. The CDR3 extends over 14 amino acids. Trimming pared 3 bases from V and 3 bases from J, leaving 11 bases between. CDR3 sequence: CASSPAQGYTEAFF. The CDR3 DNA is TGTGCCAGCTCACCTGCTCAGGGGTACACTGAAGCTTTCTTT.

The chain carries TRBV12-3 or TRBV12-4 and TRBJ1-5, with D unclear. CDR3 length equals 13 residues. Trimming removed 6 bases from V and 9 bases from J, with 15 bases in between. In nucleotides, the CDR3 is TGTGCCAGCAGGTCCGGGCCCCGATGGCCCCAGCATTTT. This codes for CASRSGPRWPQHF.

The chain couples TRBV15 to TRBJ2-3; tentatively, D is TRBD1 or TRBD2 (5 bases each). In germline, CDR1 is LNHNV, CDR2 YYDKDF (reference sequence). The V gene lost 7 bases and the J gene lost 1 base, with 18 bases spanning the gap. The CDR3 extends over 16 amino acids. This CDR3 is CATTAGTQRGTDTQYF. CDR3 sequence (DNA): TGTGCCACCACCGCCGGGACGCAACGTGGCACAGATACGCAGTATTTT.

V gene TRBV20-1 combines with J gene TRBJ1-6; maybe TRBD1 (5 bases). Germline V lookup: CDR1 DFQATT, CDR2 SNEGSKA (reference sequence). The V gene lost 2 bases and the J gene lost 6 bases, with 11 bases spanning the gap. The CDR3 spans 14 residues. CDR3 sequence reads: CSARYRGFNSPLHF. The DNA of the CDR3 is TGCAGTGCTAGATATCGGGGGTTTAATTCACCCCTCCACTTT.

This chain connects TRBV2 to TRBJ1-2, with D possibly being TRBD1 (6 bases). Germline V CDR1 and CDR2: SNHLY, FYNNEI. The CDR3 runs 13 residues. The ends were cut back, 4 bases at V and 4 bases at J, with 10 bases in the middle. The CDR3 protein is CASSATGPYGYTF. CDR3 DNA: TGTGCCAGCAGTGCTACAGGGCCCTATGGCTACACCTTC.

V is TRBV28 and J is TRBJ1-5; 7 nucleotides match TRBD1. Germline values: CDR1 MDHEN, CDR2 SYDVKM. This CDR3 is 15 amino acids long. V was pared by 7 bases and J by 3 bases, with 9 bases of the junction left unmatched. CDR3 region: CASNFPGQHNQPQHF. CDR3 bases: TGTGCCAGCAACTTTCCGGGACAGCACAATCAGCCCCAGCATTTT.

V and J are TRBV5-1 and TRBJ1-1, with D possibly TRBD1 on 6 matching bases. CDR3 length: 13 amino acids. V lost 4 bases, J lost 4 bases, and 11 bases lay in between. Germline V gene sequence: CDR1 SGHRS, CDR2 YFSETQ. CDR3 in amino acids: CASSPAGATEAFF. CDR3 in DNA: TGCGCCAGCAGCCCGGCAGGGGCCACTGAAGCTTTCTTT. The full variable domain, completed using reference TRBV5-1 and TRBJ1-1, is KAGVTQTPRYLIKTRGQQVTLSCSPISGHRSVSWYQQTPGQGLQFLFEYFSETQRNKGNFPGRFSGRQFSNSRSEMNVSTLELGDSALYLCASSPAGATEAFFGQGTRLTVV.

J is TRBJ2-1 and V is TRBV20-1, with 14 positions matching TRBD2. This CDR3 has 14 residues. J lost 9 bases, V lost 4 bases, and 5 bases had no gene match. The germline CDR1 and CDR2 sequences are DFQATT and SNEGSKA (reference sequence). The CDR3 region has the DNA TGCAGTGCTATGACTAGCGGGGGGGCCGGTGAGCAGTTCTTC. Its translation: CSAMTSGGAGEQFF.

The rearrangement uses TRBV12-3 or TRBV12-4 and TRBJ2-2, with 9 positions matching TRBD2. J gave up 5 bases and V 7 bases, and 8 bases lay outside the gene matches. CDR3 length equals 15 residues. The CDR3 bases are TGTGCCAGCATTTTTAGCGGGGGTATAACCGGGGAGCTGTTTTTT. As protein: CASIFSGGITGELFF.

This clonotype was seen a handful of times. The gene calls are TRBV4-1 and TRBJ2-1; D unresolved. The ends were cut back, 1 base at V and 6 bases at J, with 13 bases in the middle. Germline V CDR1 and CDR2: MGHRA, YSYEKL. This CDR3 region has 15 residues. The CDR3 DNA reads TGCGCCAGCAGCCAAGGCCCCCTTAGCAGCAATGAGCAGTTCTTC. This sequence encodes CASSQGPLSSNEQFF.

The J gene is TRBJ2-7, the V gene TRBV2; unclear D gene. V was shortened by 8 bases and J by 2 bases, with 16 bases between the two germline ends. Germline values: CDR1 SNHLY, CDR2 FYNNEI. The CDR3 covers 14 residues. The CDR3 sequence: CASRSGVGPYEQYF. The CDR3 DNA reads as TGTGCCAGCCGATCTGGGGTGGGCCCCTACGAGCAGTACTTC.

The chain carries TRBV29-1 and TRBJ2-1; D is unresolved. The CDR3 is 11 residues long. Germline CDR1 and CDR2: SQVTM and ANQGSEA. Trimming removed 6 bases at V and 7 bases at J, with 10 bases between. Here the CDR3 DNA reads TGCAGCGTCCAACCGGTGAATGAGCAGTTCTTC. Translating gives CSVQPVNEQFF.

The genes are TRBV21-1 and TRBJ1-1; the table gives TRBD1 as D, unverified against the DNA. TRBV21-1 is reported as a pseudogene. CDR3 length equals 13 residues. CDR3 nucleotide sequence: TGTGCCCCCCCAGGCTCCCTGAACACTGAAGCTTTCTTT. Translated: CAPPGSLNTEAFF.

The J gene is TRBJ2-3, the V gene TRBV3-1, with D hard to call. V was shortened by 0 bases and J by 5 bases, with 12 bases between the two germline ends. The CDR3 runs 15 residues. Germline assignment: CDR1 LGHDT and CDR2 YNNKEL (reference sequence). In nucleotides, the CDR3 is TGTGCCAGCAGCCAAGATGGGCGGCCCAAAGATACGCAGTATTTT. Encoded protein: CASSQDGRPKDTQYF.

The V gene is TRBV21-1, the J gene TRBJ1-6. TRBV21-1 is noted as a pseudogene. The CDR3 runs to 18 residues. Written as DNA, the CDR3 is TGTGCCAGCAGCAACCACCTCGGGGGAGGGGGCTGTAATTCACCCCTCCACTTT. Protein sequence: CASSNHLGGGGCNSPLHF.

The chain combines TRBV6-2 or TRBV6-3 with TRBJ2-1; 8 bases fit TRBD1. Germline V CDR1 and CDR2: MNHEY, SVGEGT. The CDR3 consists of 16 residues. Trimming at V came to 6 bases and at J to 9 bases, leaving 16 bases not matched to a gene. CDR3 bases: TGTGCCAGCAGGACGGATACCGACAGGGGTAGGAGTGAGCAGTTCTTC. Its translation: CASRTDTDRGRSEQFF.

CDR3 protein: CASSLSRGPFYEQYF. Written as DNA, the CDR3 is TGTGCCAGCAGCTTAAGTCGGGGGCCCTTCTACGAGCAGTACTTC. The chain links TRBV13 to TRBJ2-7; possibly TRBD1 or TRBD2 for D (6 bases each). This CDR3 is built from 15 residues. The V gene's germline CDR1 is PRHDT and CDR2 FYEKMQ (reference sequence). V dropped 2 bases and J dropped 3 bases, with 14 bases sitting between them.

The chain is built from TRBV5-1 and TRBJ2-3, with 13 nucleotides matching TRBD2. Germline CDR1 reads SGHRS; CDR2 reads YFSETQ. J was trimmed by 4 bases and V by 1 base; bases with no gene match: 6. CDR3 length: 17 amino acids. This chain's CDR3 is CASSLWTSGGSADTQYF. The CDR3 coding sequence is TGCGCCAGCAGCTTGTGGACTAGCGGGGGTTCAGCAGATACGCAGTATTTT.

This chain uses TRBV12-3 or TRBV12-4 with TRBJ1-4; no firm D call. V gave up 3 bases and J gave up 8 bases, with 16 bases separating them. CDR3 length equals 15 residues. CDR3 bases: TGTGCCAGCAGTTTTGTGGGTTCCTTGGGGGAAAAACTGTTTTTT. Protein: CASSFVGSLGEKLFF.

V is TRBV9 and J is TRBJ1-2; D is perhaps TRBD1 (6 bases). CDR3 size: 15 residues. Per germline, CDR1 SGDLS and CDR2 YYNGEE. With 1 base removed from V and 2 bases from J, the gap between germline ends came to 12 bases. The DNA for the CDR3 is TGTGCCAGCAGCGTACGCCTGACAGGAAACTATGGCTACACCTTC. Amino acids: CASSVRLTGNYGYTF. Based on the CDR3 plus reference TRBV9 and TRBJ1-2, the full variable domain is DSGVTQTPKHLITATGQRVTLRCSPRSGDLSVYWYQQSLDQGLQFLIQYYNGEERAKGNILERFSAQQFPDLHSELNLSSLELGDSALYFCASSVRLTGNYGYTFGSGTRLTVV.

The CDR3 reads CASSAMGPGLGGLNEQYF. The CDR3 DNA reads TGTGCCAGCAGCGCAATGGGTCCGGGACTAGGGGGGTTGAATGAGCAGTACTTC. V gene TRBV2 combines with J gene TRBJ2-5; 8 positions match TRBD2. The CDR3 has 18 residues. The V segment lost 6 bases and the J segment 11 bases; nucleotides outside the gene matches: 26. The germline V gene has CDR1 SNHLY and CDR2 FYNNEI.

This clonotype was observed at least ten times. The CDR3 is CASSPPRGGQETQYF. DNA of the CDR3: TGTGCCAGCAGCCCTCCGAGGGGGGGGCAAGAGACCCAGTACTTC. J is TRBJ2-5 and V is TRBV9, with D perhaps matching TRBD2 (7 bases). Trimming removed 4 bases from V and 2 bases from J, with 15 bases in between. The CDR3 is 15 amino acids. Germline V gene data show CDR1 as SGDLS and CDR2 as YYNGEE.

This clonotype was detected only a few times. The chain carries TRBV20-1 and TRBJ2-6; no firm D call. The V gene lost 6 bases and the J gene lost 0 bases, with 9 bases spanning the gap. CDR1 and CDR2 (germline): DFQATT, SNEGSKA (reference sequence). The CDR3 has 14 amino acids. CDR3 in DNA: TGCAGTGCCTACCCGAGCTCTGGGGCCAACGTCCTGACTTTC. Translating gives CSAYPSSGANVLTF.